What follows is one TCR beta chain and its context. Its target is unknown. Time point noted: blood from clinic visit 5 months post-surgery; TSC patient then seizure free. The data were taken from a study of brain T cells in children with intractable seizures. Study results and limitations: Pre-surgery blood may have been undersampled, hiding some clones. Viral specificity was inferred only from CDR3 similarity; HCMV serostatus was unknown.

V dropped 2 bases and J dropped 3; count of bases not matched to a gene: 6. Germline V CDR1 and CDR2: MGHDK, SYGVNS. The CDR3 totals 17 residues. Clones were read by immunoSEQ multiplex PCR, and TCRdb kept only the in-frame ones, dropping some. The data hold about 350,000 clones, with 93% observed a single time. The specimen was peripheral blood, collected 4 to 6 months after surgery. The sequence came from a boy younger than two with tuberous sclerosis and intractable seizures. The chain uses TRBV25-1 and TRBJ1-4; 10 nucleotides match TRBD1. CDR3 DNA: TGTGCCAGCAGTGAAGGCCACGGACAGGGGGCTAATGAAAAACTGTTTTTT. This gives the protein CASSEGHGQGANEKLFF.